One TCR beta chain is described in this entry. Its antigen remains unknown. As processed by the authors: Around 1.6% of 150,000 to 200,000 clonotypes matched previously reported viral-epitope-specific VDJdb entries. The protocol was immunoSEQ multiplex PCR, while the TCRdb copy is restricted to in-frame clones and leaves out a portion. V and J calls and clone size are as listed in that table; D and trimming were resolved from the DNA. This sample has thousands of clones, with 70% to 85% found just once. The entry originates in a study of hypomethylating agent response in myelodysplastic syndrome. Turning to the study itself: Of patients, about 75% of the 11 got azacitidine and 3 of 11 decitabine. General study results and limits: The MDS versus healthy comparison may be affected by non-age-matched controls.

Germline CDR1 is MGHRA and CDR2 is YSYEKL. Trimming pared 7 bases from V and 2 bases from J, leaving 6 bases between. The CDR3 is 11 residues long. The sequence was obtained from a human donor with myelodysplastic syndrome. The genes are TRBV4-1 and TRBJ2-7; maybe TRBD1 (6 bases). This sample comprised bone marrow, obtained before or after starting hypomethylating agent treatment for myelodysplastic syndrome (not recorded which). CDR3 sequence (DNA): TGCGCCAGCAAGGGGGCCTACGAGCAGTACTTC. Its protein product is CASKGAYEQYF.